Below, 25 T cell receptor beta chains from the same sample are listed, as sequenced in a study of post-analysis software for immune sequencing data. General study findings and limits: Controls showed lower frequencies than patients for 5 or 6 TRBV segments, and TRBV5-6, TRBV5-1 and TRBV20-1 were among these.

No antigen has been identified for these receptors. The TCR beta cDNA libraries carried unique molecular identifiers. TCRdb used MiXCR to reprocess the PCR reads, holding one entry per CDR3 protein. The repertoire consists of roughly 800,000 distinct CDR3 sequences, with roughly half occurring once and the leading ten covering approximately 4.2%. The specimen sequenced was blood. The receptors here all came from a girl aged 5-17 years with multiple sclerosis.

The chain has TRBV3-1 and TRBJ2-5, with TRBD2 identical over 9 bases. Per germline, CDR1 LGHDT and CDR2 YNNKEL (reference sequence). This CDR3 is built from 16 residues. With 1 base clipped from V and 2 bases from J, the junction kept 5 bases outside the gene matches. The CDR3 loop is CASSQVSGGSQETQYF. CDR3 DNA sequence: TGTGCCAGCAGCCAAGTTAGCGGGGGATCTCAAGAGACCCAGTACTTC.

With regard to this clonotype: Sequence at one end of the junction differs from germline and may be a read error. The chain links TRBV5-1 to TRBJ2-5; TRBD1 or TRBD2 may be the D gene (5 bases each). This CDR3 has 14 amino acids. Germline-derived CDR1 and CDR2 are SGHRS and YFSETQ. Written as DNA, the CDR3 is TGCACCAGCAGCTTGGAGGCGCAGGGCGGGACCCAGTACTTC. This codes for CTSSLEAQGGTQYF.

The chain is built from TRBV9 and TRBJ2-1; 7 bases are shared with TRBD1. Germline CDR1 reads SGDLS; CDR2 reads YYNGEE. V dropped 3 bases and J dropped 6; count of bases not matched to a gene: 6. The CDR3 runs 14 residues. This chain's CDR3 is CASSALGQSNEQFF. DNA of the CDR3: TGTGCCAGCAGCGCGTTGGGACAGAGCAATGAGCAGTTCTTC. Supplemented by reference TRBV9 and TRBJ2-1, the full variable domain reads DSGVTQTPKHLITATGQRVTLRCSPRSGDLSVYWYQQSLDQGLQFLIQYYNGEERAKGNILERFSAQQFPDLHSELNLSSLELGDSALYFCASSALGQSNEQFFGPGTRLTVL.

The chain joins TRBV10-3 to TRBJ2-7; no clear D. There are 14 residues in the CDR3. V was pared by 3 bases and J by 2 bases, with 11 bases between. Germline-derived CDR1 and CDR2 are ENHRY and SYGVKD. Here the CDR3 reads CAISDRQLAYEQYF. CDR3 DNA sequence: TGTGCCATCAGTGATCGCCAGCTCGCCTACGAGCAGTACTTC.

The chain recombines TRBV7-9 with TRBJ1-1; D might be TRBD1 (5 bases). Per germline, CDR1 SEHNR and CDR2 FQNEAQ (reference sequence). V lost 1 base to trimming and J lost 0 bases, with 9 bases between them. The CDR3 is 15 residues long. In DNA, the CDR3 is TGTGCCAGCAGCTTAGGCGCGGGACTGAACACTGAAGCTTTCTTT. Translating it yields CASSLGAGLNTEAFF.

The rearrangement links TRBV5-1 to TRBJ2-7, with a tentative D call TRBD1 (5 bases). Per the germline V gene, CDR1 is SGHRS and CDR2 is YFSETQ. Trimming removed 4 bases at V and 0 bases at J, with 14 bases between. The CDR3 length is 15 residues. The DNA of the CDR3 is TGCGCCAGCAGCACCTACCTAGGGGTCTCCTACGAGCAGTACTTC. The encoded protein is CASSTYLGVSYEQYF.

The rearrangement joins TRBV10-3 to TRBJ2-4, with a tentative D call TRBD1 (6 bases). The J call may be wrong; the DNA end is better matched by TRBJ2-7. The CDR3 is 13 amino acids. Germline-derived CDR1 and CDR2 are ENHRY and SYGVKD. The CDR3 DNA reads as TGTGCCATCAGCACAGGGAACACCTACGAGCAGTACTTC. This gives the protein CAISTGNTYEQYF.

This clonotype has a handful of counts. The chain joins TRBV18 to TRBJ1-2; possibly TRBD1 for D (6 bases). The CDR3 extends over 16 amino acids. V was cut by 0 bases and J by 7 bases, with 18 bases left in between. CDR1 KGHSH and CDR2 LQKENI come from the germline V gene. This CDR3 reads CASSPPMDTVRGGYTF. The CDR3 bases are TGTGCCAGCTCACCACCGATGGATACCGTCAGGGGTGGCTACACCTTC. Filled out from reference TRBV18 and TRBJ1-2, the complete variable domain reads NAGVMQNPRHLVRRRGQEARLRCSPMKGHSHVYWYRQLPEEGLKFMVYLQKENIIDESGMPKERFSAEFPKEGPSILRIQQVVRGDSAAYFCASSPPMDTVRGGYTFGSGTRLTVV.

This clonotype has only a few counts. This chain uses TRBV20-1 with TRBJ2-3; TRBD2 agrees at 9 bases. Germline V gives CDR1 DFQATT, CDR2 SNEGSKA (reference sequence). There are 14 residues in the CDR3. The junction had 10 bases not matched to a gene; V was cut back by 6 bases and J by 6 bases. DNA of the CDR3: TGCAGTGCCCCTCTCGCGGGAGGGTTTGATACGCAGTATTTT. Translated, it gives CSAPLAGGFDTQYF.

This chain links TRBV2 with TRBJ2-1; D remains ambiguous. Germline CDR1 reads SNHLY; CDR2 reads FYNNEI. The V gene lost 2 bases and the J gene lost 7 bases, with 9 bases spanning the gap. CDR3 length: 13 amino acids. The CDR3 nucleotides are TGTGCCAGCAGTGAACGGTTGGCGAATGAGCAGTTCTTC. It yields the protein CASSERLANEQFF. Full variable domain (rest looked up from reference TRBV2 and TRBJ2-1): EPEVTQTPSHQVTQMGQEVILRCVPISNHLYFYWYRQILGQKVEFLVSFYNNEISEKSEIFDDQFSVERPDGSNFTLKIRSTKLEDSAMYFCASSERLANEQFFGPGTRLTVL.

This clonotype was recorded once. The rearrangement uses TRBV2 and TRBJ2-6; D is tentatively TRBD1 or TRBD2 (5 bases each). The CDR3 is 17 amino acids. The germline CDR1 and CDR2 sequences are SNHLY and FYNNEI. V lost 2 bases, J lost 4 bases, and 15 bases lay in between. The CDR3 DNA reads TGTGCCAGCAGTGAACGGGGCGGCGAGAGGGGGGCCAACGTCCTGACTTTC. It yields the protein CASSERGGERGANVLTF.

The chain employs TRBV20-1 and TRBJ2-5; D is undetermined. The CDR3 has 13 amino acids. Germline-derived CDR1 and CDR2 are DFQATT and SNEGSKA (reference sequence). Trimming removed 5 bases from V and 5 bases from J, with 15 bases in between. CDR3 nucleotide sequence: TGCAGTGCTCGGAATCCCGGACGGGAGACCCAGTACTTC. Translation: CSARNPGRETQYF.

This clonotype was counted once. V usage is TRBV12-3 or TRBV12-4 and J usage is TRBJ1-2; D is unresolved. This CDR3 has 14 amino acids. Trimming stripped 4 bases from V and 5 bases from J, with 14 bases between. CDR3 region: CASSCVGRSYGYTF. The DNA for the CDR3 is TGTGCCAGCAGTTGTGTTGGGCGTTCATATGGCTACACCTTC.

This chain links TRBV29-1 with TRBJ2-5, with a tentative D call TRBD2 (5 bases). Trimming took 2 bases from V and 7 from J, leaving 17 bases between them. Germline V gene sequence: CDR1 SQVTM, CDR2 ANQGSEA. CDR3 length: 14 amino acids. CDR3 bases: TGCAGCGTTGAAATGAGGTTAGGCCGGGGGACCCAGTACTTC. It codes for CSVEMRLGRGTQYF.

The chain combines TRBV12-3 or TRBV12-4 with TRBJ2-1; 10 nucleotides line up with TRBD2. V shed 6 bases, J shed 7 bases, and the junction held 12 bases outside the gene matches. The length of the CDR3 is 16 residues. The chain's CDR3 is CASSSGVAGGRNEQFF. The CDR3 DNA reads TGTGCCAGCAGCTCCGGGGTAGCGGGAGGACGGAATGAGCAGTTCTTC.

This chain links TRBV29-1 with TRBJ2-3; 14 bases agree with TRBD2. Unmatched junction bases numbered 14, after V lost 5 bases and J lost 1 base. CDR1 SQVTM and CDR2 ANQGSEA come from the germline V gene. CDR3 length equals 19 residues. The CDR3 bases are TGCAGCGTTAGTCCGCCGACTAGCGGGAGGGGTATCGGCACAGATACGCAGTATTTT. The encoded protein is CSVSPPTSGRGIGTDTQYF.

The V gene is TRBV9, the J gene TRBJ2-7, with 9 nucleotides matching TRBD2. Germline V gene data show CDR1 as SGDLS and CDR2 as YYNGEE. This CDR3 spans 16 amino acids. Trimming took 0 bases from V and 2 from J; bases not matched to a gene: 6. The CDR3 DNA reads TGTGCCAGCAGCGTAGGTAGCGGGAGAGGCCCCTACGAGCAGTACTTC. Translated, it gives CASSVGSGRGPYEQYF.

This clonotype showed up just a few times. DNA for the CDR3: TGTGCCAGCAGCGTGGACAGGGTCTACGAGCAGTACTTC. It encodes CASSVDRVYEQYF. The chain combines TRBV7-2 with TRBJ2-7, with TRBD1 matching 8 bases. The CDR3 has 13 residues. V lost 5 bases and J lost 3; bases outside the gene matches: 3. Germline V gives CDR1 SGHTA, CDR2 FQGNSA.

The chain recombines TRBV12-5 with TRBJ2-1; TRBD2 might be the D (8 bases). The CDR3 covers 18 residues. Germline CDR1 is LGHNT and CDR2 is FRNRAP. V was clipped by 4 bases and J by 0 bases, with 19 bases between them. CDR3 DNA sequence: TGTGCTAGTGGTTCCATCCGTAGCGGGGACAGCTCCTACAATGAGCAGTTCTTC. Its translation: CASGSIRSGDSSYNEQFF.

This clonotype was seen once. In nucleotides, the CDR3 is TGCGCCAGCAGCCACCTGGGGAGCGGCGTCTCCTACAATGAGCAGTTCTTC. It encodes CASSHLGSGVSYNEQFF. The chain links TRBV5-1 to TRBJ2-1, with D tentatively TRBD2 (5 bases). Germline values: CDR1 SGHRS, CDR2 YFSETQ. CDR3 length: 17 residues. Trimming pared 4 bases from V and 0 bases from J, leaving 17 bases between.

The V call is TRBV15, the J call TRBJ1-5, with TRBD1 identical over 8 bases. Per the germline V gene, CDR1 is LNHNV and CDR2 is YYDKDF (reference sequence). The trim removed 0 bases at V and 3 bases at J, leaving 4 bases unmatched. The CDR3 loop spans 16 amino acids. The CDR3 is CATSRDWTGLNQPQHF. CDR3 coding DNA: TGTGCCACCAGCAGAGACTGGACAGGGCTCAATCAGCCCCAGCATTTT.

This rearrangement joins TRBV7-9 to TRBJ1-4; tentative D call: TRBD1 (5 bases). The CDR3 is made up of 14 amino acids. V was pared by 5 bases and J by 4 bases, with 11 bases between. CDR1 SEHNR and CDR2 FQNEAQ come from the germline V gene (reference sequence). CDR3 loop: CASSTGTDNEKLFF. The CDR3 coding sequence is TGTGCCAGCAGCACCGGGACCGATAATGAAAAACTGTTTTTT.

This clonotype was observed a single time. The rearrangement links TRBV6-5 to TRBJ2-7; 9 bases map to TRBD1. J was trimmed by 6 bases and V by 2 bases; bases with no gene match: 8. Germline V gene data show CDR1 as MNHEY and CDR2 as SVGAGI. The CDR3 consists of 15 residues. DNA for the CDR3: TGTGCCAGCAGTTACGCCGGGACAGGGCTTCGCGAGCAGTACTTC. It yields the protein CASSYAGTGLREQYF.

This clonotype has only a few counts. The chain couples TRBV12-3 or TRBV12-4 to TRBJ1-1; D remains unclear. The CDR3 has 14 amino acids. V was trimmed by 6 bases and J by 1 base, leaving 12 bases between them. CDR3 in DNA: TGTGCCAGCAGCCTACGGGAAAAGAACACTGAAGCTTTCTTT. Its translation is CASSLREKNTEAFF.

The V call is TRBV10-3, the J call TRBJ2-6; D is possibly TRBD2 (5 bases). In germline, CDR1 is ENHRY, CDR2 SYGVKD. V lost 6 bases, J lost 2 bases, and 11 bases lay in between. The length of the CDR3 is 15 residues. This CDR3 reads CAIRDSGTGANVLTF. The CDR3, as DNA: TGTGCCATCAGGGACTCCGGTACTGGGGCCAACGTCCTGACTTTC.